The sequence of this T cell receptor beta chain was determined in a study of T cell repertoires in cytomegalovirus infection. Study-wide background: Recently identified HLA-C-restricted and well-studied HLA-B-restricted CMV epitopes were used. Evidence of both CMV infection and a matching HLA type came from public TCR beta signatures.

Findings of the study overall: Ex vivo responses were dominated by HLA-C-restricted CMV-specific TCR beta clonotypes.

TCRdb recomputed calls from the reads with MiXCR, one row per CDR3 protein. The repertoire holds about 220,000 distinct CDR3 sequences, roughly two fifths seen once, with more than 50% in the top ten. Per germline, CDR1 MGHDK and CDR2 SYGVNS. The V end was cut by 10 bases, the J end by 0 bases, with 16 bases between. The CDR3 runs 14 residues. This clonotype turned up a few times. Its specificity is unknown. This chain links TRBV25-1 with TRBJ2-7; tentatively, D is TRBD1 (5 bases). The TCR originated in a human donor in good health (CMV status not recorded). Some clones in this sample may be carry-over from other donors' samples. Sequenced here: CD8+ T cells from cultured PBMCs, sampled from culture after CMV antigen stimulation. The CDR3 bases are TGTGCCACCAAGGGGTCAGGTCCCTCCTACGAGCAGTACTTC. Protein: CATKGSGPSYEQYF.